This T cell receptor beta chain was captured by sequencing in a study of human T cells and chemical hapten exposure. On the study more broadly: Small volume differences among pooled libraries mainly caused per-sample TCR yield variation.

Time point in this sample: patch test 2, 6 weeks after DPC sensitization. Treatment defined: therapeutic diphenylcyclopropenone sensitization with weekly scalp DPC. TCRdb re-called the RACE reads through MiXCR, storing one row per CDR3 protein. This table holds some 57,000 distinct CDR3 sequences, about a tenth found once. The CDR3 is made up of 15 amino acids. V was cut by 5 bases and J by 0 bases, with 13 bases left in between. Germline V CDR1 and CDR2: SGHTA, FQGNSA. This sequence joins TRBV7-2 and TRBJ1-1; D is uncertain. The sequence came from a woman in her 50s with alopecia areata. Some clones in this sample may be carry-over from other donors' samples. The sample consisted of whole blood, taken in connection with sensitization to the hapten diphenylcyclopropenone (DPC). CDR3 sequence (DNA): TGTGCCAGCAGCCCTCGGACGGCTATGAACACTGAAGCTTTCTTT. It translates to CASSPRTAMNTEAFF. The entire variable domain, with the rest obtained from reference TRBV7-2 and TRBJ1-1, is as follows: GAGVSQSPSNKVTEKGKDVELRCDPISGHTALYWYRQSLGQGLEFLIYFQGNSAPDKSGLPSDRFSAERTGGSVSTLTIQRTQQEDSAVYLCASSPRTAMNTEAFFGQGTRLTVV.